These 10 T cell receptor beta chains were sequenced from one sample in a study of cytomegalovirus exposure and HLA in healthy donors (dated by TCRdb to about 2017). The library was obtained by the immunoSEQ multiplex PCR assay. A mixture of 60 forward primers for TCR Vbeta segments and 13 reverse primers for TCR Jbeta segments was used in the multiplex PCR. TCRdb re-hosts the immuneACCESS table, in-frame sequences only. Its copies lack some clones; in the studies checked, an unresolved V gene accounts for under half of them, and the cause for the rest is not known. The sample profile shows approximately 73,000 clones; roughly three quarters of them were found once. Roughly 22% of the sample is held by the ten biggest clonotypes. The sequenced sample was PBMCs. The source is a woman in her forties in good health and CMV-seropositive.

V usage is TRBV7-2 and J usage is TRBJ2-1, with 11 bases that match TRBD2. Germline V gene sequence: CDR1 SGHTA, CDR2 FQGNSA. The CDR3 is made up of 19 amino acids. V trimming: 2 bases; J trimming: 7 bases; junction bases outside the gene matches: 16. Here the CDR3 reads CASSLTGSGRAEVRNEQFF. CDR3 bases: TGTGCCAGCAGCTTAACTGGTAGCGGGAGGGCCGAGGTAAGGAATGAGCAGTTCTTC.

V and J are TRBV7-6 and TRBJ2-3; weak D call: TRBD2 (5 bases). The V gene lost 2 bases and the J gene lost 0 bases, with 9 bases spanning the gap. Germline V gives CDR1 SGHVS, CDR2 FNYEAQ. The CDR3 loop spans 15 amino acids. CDR3 residues: CASSLNRGSTDTQYF. CDR3 bases: TGTGCCAGCAGCTTAAACCGGGGAAGCACAGATACGCAGTATTTT. The variable domain in full, with the rest retrieved from reference TRBV7-6 and TRBJ2-3, is GAGVSQSPRYKVTKRGQDVALRCDPISGHVSLYWYRQALGQGPEFLTYFNYEAQQDKSGLPNDRFSAERPEGSISTLTIQRTEQRDSAMYRCASSLNRGSTDTQYFGPGTRLTVL.

The V call is TRBV6-7, the J call TRBJ2-3; 13 nucleotides line up with TRBD2. TRBV6-7 is classed as an ORF, of uncertain function. Trimming took 2 bases from V and 0 from J; bases not matched to a gene: 2. The CDR3 covers 17 residues. DNA for the CDR3: TGTGCCAGCAGTTACCGGACTAGCGGGGGTAGCACAGATACGCAGTATTTT. Protein: CASSYRTSGGSTDTQYF.

This rearrangement joins TRBV9 to TRBJ2-3; D gene ambiguous. The length of the CDR3 is 13 residues. CDR1 is SGDLS and CDR2 is YYNGEE in the germline V gene. V was clipped by 3 bases and J by 4 bases, with 9 bases between them. The CDR3 DNA reads as TGTGCCAGCAGCGACTTTGTTTCAGATACGCAGTATTTT. Residues: CASSDFVSDTQYF.

The rearrangement uses TRBV29-1 and TRBJ2-7; 11 bases agree with TRBD2. Per germline, CDR1 SQVTM and CDR2 ANQGSEA. The trim removed 3 bases at V and 4 bases at J, leaving 2 bases unmatched. The CDR3 is 13 residues long. The CDR3 sequence: CSVDGTSGYEQYF. DNA for the CDR3: TGCAGCGTTGACGGGACTAGCGGTTACGAGCAGTACTTC.

The chain combines TRBV5-4 with TRBJ1-2; 7 nucleotides align to TRBD1. V was clipped by 1 base and J by 4 bases; unmatched bases: 4. The CDR3 runs 14 residues. Germline-derived CDR1 and CDR2 are SGHNT and YYREEE (reference sequence). DNA of the CDR3: TGTGCCAGCAGCTTGCCTGACAGGGTCTATGGCTACACCTTC. It yields the protein CASSLPDRVYGYTF.

This chain joins TRBV28 and TRBJ2-7; 9 bases match TRBD2. The CDR3 runs to 15 residues. V dropped 3 bases and J dropped 2; count of bases not matched to a gene: 5. The germline CDR1 and CDR2 sequences are MDHEN and SYDVKM. For the CDR3, the DNA is TGTGCCAGCAGTTTTCCTAGCGGGGCTACCTACGAGCAGTACTTC. This encodes CASSFPSGATYEQYF.

The chain carries TRBV5-4 and TRBJ1-1; no definite D call. V was clipped by 0 bases and J by 1 base, with 7 bases between them. CDR1 is SGHNT and CDR2 is YYREEE in the germline V gene (reference sequence). The CDR3 has 14 amino acids. CDR3 in amino acids: CASSLARKNTEAFF. The CDR3 region has the DNA TGTGCCAGCAGCTTGGCCAGGAAGAACACTGAAGCTTTCTTT.

CDR3 sequence (DNA): TGCGCCAGCAGCTTGTGGGACAGCCCTGGGAATGAGCAGTTCTTC. This sequence encodes CASSLWDSPGNEQFF. The genes are TRBV5-1 and TRBJ2-1; 7 bases are shared with TRBD1. The V gene's germline CDR1 is SGHRS and CDR2 YFSETQ. Trimming removed 1 base from V and 7 bases from J; junction bases left unmatched: 8. The CDR3 loop spans 15 amino acids.

The genes are TRBV5-1 and TRBJ2-3; TRBD2 aligns across 7 bases. With 1 base clipped from V and 5 bases from J, the junction kept 4 bases outside the gene matches. This CDR3 has 14 amino acids. Germline V lookup: CDR1 SGHRS, CDR2 YFSETQ. The CDR3 coding sequence is TGCGCCAGCAGCTTGAGGGTAGCGGGAGATACGCAGTATTTT. Encoded protein: CASSLRVAGDTQYF.